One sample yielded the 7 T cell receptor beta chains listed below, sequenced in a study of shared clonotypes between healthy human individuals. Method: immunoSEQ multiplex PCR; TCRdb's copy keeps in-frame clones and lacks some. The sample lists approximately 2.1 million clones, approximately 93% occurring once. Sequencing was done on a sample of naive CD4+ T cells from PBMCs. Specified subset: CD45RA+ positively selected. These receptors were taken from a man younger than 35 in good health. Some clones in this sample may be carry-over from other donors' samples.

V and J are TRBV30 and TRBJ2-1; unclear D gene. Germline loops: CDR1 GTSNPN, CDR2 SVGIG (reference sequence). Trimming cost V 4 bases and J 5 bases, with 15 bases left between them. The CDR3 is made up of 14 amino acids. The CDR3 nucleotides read TGTGCCTGGATTAAATGGAACAGCGACAATGAGCAGTTCTTC. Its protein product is CAWIKWNSDNEQFF.

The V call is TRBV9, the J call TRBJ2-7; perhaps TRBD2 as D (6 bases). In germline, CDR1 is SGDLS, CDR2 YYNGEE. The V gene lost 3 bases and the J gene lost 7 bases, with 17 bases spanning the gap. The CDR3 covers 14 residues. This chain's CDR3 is CASSAAEGAVEQYF. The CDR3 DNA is TGTGCCAGCAGCGCCGCGGAGGGTGCGGTAGAGCAGTACTTC.

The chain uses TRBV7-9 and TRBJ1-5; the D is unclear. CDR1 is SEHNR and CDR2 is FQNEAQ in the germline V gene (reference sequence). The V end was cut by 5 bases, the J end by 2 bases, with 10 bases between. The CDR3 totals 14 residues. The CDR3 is CASSPIGGNQPQHF. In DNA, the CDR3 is TGTGCCAGCAGCCCGATAGGAGGCAATCAGCCCCAGCATTTT.

The CDR3, as DNA: TGTGCCAGCACCGTGTACAATGAGCAGTTCTTC. This encodes CASTVYNEQFF. The V call is TRBV2, the J call TRBJ2-1; no reliable D call. The V end was cut by 7 bases, the J end by 4 bases, with 5 bases between. CDR3 length: 11 amino acids. Germline CDR1 reads SNHLY; CDR2 reads FYNNEI.

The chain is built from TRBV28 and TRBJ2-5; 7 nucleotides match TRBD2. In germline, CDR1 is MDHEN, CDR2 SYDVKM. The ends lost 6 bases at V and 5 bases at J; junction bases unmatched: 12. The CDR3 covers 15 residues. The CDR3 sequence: CASSPTGGRRETQYF. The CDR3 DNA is TGTGCCAGCAGCCCAACCGGGGGGAGGCGCGAGACCCAGTACTTC.

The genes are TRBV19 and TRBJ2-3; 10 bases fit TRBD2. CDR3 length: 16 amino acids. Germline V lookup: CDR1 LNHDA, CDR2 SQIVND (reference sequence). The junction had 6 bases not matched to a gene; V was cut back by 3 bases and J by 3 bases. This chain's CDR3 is CASSILLAGGTDTQYF. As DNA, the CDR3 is TGTGCCAGTAGTATCCTCTTAGCGGGAGGTACAGATACGCAGTATTTT.

The CDR3 DNA reads as TGTGCCAGCTCACCAGATTGGGGGACAGGGGGCGATTCGGCTTTCTTT. It encodes CASSPDWGTGGDSAFF. The J gene is TRBJ1-1, the V gene TRBV18; TRBD1 aligns across 12 bases. The CDR3 spans 16 residues. With 2 bases clipped from V and 11 bases from J, the junction kept 12 bases outside the gene matches. The V gene's germline CDR1 is KGHSH and CDR2 LQKENI.